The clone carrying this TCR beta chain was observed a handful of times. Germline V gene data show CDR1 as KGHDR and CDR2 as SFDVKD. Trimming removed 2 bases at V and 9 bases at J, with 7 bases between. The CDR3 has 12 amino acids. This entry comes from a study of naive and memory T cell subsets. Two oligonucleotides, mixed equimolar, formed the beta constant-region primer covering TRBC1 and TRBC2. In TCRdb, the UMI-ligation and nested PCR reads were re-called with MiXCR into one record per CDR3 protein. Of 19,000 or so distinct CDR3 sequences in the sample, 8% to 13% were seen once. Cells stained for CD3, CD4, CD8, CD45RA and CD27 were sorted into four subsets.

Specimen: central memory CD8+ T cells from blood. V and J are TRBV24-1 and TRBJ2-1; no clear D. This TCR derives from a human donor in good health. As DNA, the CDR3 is TGTGCCACCAGTGATTCGGGCGCTGAGCAGTTCTTC. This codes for CATSDSGAEQFF.